Below, 11 T cell receptor beta chains from the same sample are listed, as sequenced in a study of cytomegalovirus exposure and HLA in healthy donors. Vbeta (60) and Jbeta (13) primers were used in the PCR. Libraries were prepared by immunoSEQ multiplex PCR; TCRdb keeps only in-frame clonotypes and omits some of them. Of around 180,000 clones listed, under 90% are singletons. The sample was PBMCs. The receptor set was obtained from a man younger than 45 in good health and CMV-seropositive.

The table lists this clone with a count of one. DNA of the CDR3: TGTGCCAGCAGTTTAGCGAACTCCTACAATGAGCAGTTCTTC. It encodes CASSLANSYNEQFF. The chain couples TRBV27 to TRBJ2-1; D remains ambiguous. This CDR3 spans 14 amino acids. Germline V gives CDR1 MNHEY, CDR2 SMNVEV (reference sequence). The V end lost 2 bases, the J end lost 0 bases, and 5 bases lay between the germline ends.

The CDR3 protein is CASSLGLAGLGDTQYF. The CDR3 bases are TGTGCCAGTAGTTTAGGACTAGCGGGGCTCGGAGATACGCAGTATTTT. The V call is TRBV19, the J call TRBJ2-3; 12 bases align to TRBD2. The germline CDR1 and CDR2 sequences are LNHDA and SQIVND (reference sequence). The CDR3 sequence is 16 residues long. Trimming took 5 bases from V and 5 from J; bases not matched to a gene: 8. The full variable domain, completed using reference TRBV19 and TRBJ2-3, is DGGITQSPKYLFRKEGQNVTLSCEQNLNHDAMYWYRQDPGQGLRLIYYSQIVNDFQKGDIAEGYSVSREKKESFPLTVTSAQKNPTAFYLCASSLGLAGLGDTQYFGPGTRLTVL.

This clone was picked up a small number of times. The chain links TRBV6-5 to TRBJ1-1; D gene uncertain. Trimming took off 5 bases at V and 4 bases at J, with 17 bases between the two ends. From germline, CDR1 is MNHEY and CDR2 SVGAGI. This CDR3 contains 15 residues. CDR3 sequence reads: CASSKRTGKGTEAFF. The CDR3 bases are TGTGCCAGCAGTAAGCGGACGGGGAAGGGCACTGAAGCTTTCTTT.

The CDR3 here is CSAATGGGDIQYF. CDR3 DNA sequence: TGCAGCGCGGCGACTGGGGGAGGGGACATTCAGTACTTC. The gene calls are TRBV29-1 and TRBJ2-4, with 7 nucleotides matching TRBD2. Trimming cost V 7 bases and J 8 bases; bases outside gene matches: 11. In germline, CDR1 is SQVTM, CDR2 ANQGSEA. The CDR3 is 13 residues long.

This CDR3 is CASGRSYEQYF. The CDR3 DNA is TGTGCCAGCGGGCGCTCCTACGAGCAGTACTTC. J is TRBJ2-7 and V is TRBV7-8, with D unclear. The CDR3 sequence is 11 residues long. The V end was cut by 8 bases, the J end by 0 bases, with 5 bases between. Germline V CDR1 and CDR2: SGHVS, FQNEAQ.

The chain is built from TRBV29-1 and TRBJ1-1; tentative D call: TRBD1 (5 bases). The V end lost 3 bases, the J end lost 3 bases, and 17 bases lay between the germline ends. The CDR3 is 15 residues long. Germline loops: CDR1 SQVTM, CDR2 ANQGSEA. CDR3 DNA: TGCAGCGTTGAGTCCCCGGAGGGGATGGACACTGAAGCTTTCTTT. Protein sequence: CSVESPEGMDTEAFF.

V and J are TRBV4-1 and TRBJ2-7, with a weak D call TRBD1 (6 bases). The ends were cut back, 1 base at V and 3 bases at J, with 19 bases in the middle. The V gene's germline CDR1 is MGHRA and CDR2 YSYEKL. The CDR3 is 17 residues long. Here the CDR3 reads CASSQGVVTGRSYEQYF. As DNA, the CDR3 is TGCGCCAGCAGCCAAGGAGTAGTGACAGGCCGGAGCTACGAGCAGTACTTC.

The chain is built from TRBV19 and TRBJ2-7, with 9 positions matching TRBD1. The CDR3 spans 15 residues. J was trimmed by 6 bases and V by 7 bases; bases with no gene match: 13. CDR1 and CDR2 (germline): LNHDA, SQIVND (reference sequence). The CDR3 sequence is CASNIGGTGSSEQYF. CDR3 bases: TGTGCCAGTAACATAGGGGGGACAGGGAGCTCCGAGCAGTACTTC.

On this clone: Compared with germline, one end of the junction differs, possibly owing to a read error. The V gene is TRBV5-1, the J gene TRBJ1-1; D possibly corresponds to TRBD1 (5 bases). Germline V gene lookup returns CDR1 SGHRS and CDR2 YFSETQ. CDR3 length: 14 residues. The CDR3 reads CASGLGQGGTEAFF. CDR3 nucleotide sequence: TGCGCCAGCGGCTTGGGGCAGGGAGGGACTGAAGCTTTCTTT.

V is TRBV9 and J is TRBJ1-5; 7 nucleotides match TRBD1. Per the germline V gene, CDR1 is SGDLS and CDR2 is YYNGEE. Germline trimming cut 2 bases from V and 3 bases from J; bases unmatched to any gene: 5. This CDR3 has 15 amino acids. The CDR3 DNA sequence: TGTGCCAGCAGCGTGGACGGGACAGACAATCAGCCCCAGCATTTT. Encoded protein: CASSVDGTDNQPQHF.

J is TRBJ1-1 and V is TRBV5-4; TRBD1 matches 7 bases. Germline CDR1 SGHNT, CDR2 YYREEE (reference sequence). V shed 3 bases, J shed 5 bases, and the junction held 4 bases outside the gene matches. The length of the CDR3 is 13 residues. The CDR3 is CASSWTGGTEAFF. Here the CDR3 DNA reads TGTGCCAGCAGCTGGACAGGTGGGACTGAAGCTTTCTTT.